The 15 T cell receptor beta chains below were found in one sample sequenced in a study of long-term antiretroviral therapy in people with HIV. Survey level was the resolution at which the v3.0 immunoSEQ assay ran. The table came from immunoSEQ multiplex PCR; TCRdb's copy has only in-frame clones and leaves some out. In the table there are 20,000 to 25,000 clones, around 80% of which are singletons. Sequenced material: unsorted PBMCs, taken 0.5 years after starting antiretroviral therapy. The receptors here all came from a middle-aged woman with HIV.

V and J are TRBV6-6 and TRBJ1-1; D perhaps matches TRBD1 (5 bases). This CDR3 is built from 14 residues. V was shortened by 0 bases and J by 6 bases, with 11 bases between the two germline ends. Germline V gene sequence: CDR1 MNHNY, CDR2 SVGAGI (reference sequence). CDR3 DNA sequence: TGTGCCAGCAGTTACTCGTGGGGGAGGGCTGAAGCTTTCTTT. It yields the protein CASSYSWGRAEAFF.

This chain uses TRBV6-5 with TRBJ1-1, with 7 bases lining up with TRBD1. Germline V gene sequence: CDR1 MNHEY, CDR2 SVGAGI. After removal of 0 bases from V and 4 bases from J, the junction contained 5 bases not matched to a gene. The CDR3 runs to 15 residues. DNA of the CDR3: TGTGCCAGCAGTTACTCGAAAGGGGGCATCACTGAAGCTTTCTTT. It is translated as CASSYSKGGITEAFF.

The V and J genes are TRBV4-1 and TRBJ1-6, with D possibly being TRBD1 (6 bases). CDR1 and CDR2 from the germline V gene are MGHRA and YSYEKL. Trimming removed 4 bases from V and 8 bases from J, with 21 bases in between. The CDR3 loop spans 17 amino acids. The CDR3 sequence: CASSLRTGPLVDSPLHF. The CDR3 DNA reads TGCGCCAGCAGCCTCCGAACAGGGCCCCTTGTGGATTCACCCCTCCACTTT.

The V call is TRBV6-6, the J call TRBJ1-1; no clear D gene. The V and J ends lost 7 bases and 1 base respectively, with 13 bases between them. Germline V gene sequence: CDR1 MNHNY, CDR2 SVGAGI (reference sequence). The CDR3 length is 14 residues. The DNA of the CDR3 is TGTGCCAGCACCCCCGCGACGTGGAACACTGAAGCTTTCTTT. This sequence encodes CASTPATWNTEAFF.

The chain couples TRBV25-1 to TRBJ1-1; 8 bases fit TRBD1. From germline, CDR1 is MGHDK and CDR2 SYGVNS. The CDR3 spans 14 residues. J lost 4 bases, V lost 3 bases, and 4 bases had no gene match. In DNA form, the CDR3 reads TGTGCCAGCAGTGACCGGACAGGGAGCACTGAAGCTTTCTTT. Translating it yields CASSDRTGSTEAFF.

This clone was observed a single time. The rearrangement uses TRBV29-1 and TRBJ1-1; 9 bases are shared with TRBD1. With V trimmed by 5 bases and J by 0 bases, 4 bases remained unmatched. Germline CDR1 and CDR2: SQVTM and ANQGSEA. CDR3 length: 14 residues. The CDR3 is CSVTGGGVNTEAFF. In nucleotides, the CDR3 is TGCAGCGTTACAGGGGGCGGCGTGAACACTGAAGCTTTCTTT.

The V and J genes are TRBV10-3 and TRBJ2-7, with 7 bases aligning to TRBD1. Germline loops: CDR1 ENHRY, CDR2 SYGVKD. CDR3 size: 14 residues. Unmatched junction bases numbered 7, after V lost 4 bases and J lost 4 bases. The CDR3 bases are TGTGCCATCAGTGGACGACAGGGCCTATACGAGCAGTACTTC. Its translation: CAISGRQGLYEQYF.

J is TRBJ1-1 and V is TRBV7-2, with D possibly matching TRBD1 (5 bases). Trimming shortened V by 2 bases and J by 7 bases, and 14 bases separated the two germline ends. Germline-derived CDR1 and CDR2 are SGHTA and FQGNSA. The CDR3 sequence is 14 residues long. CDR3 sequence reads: CASSLLMAGIEAFF. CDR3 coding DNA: TGTGCCAGCAGCTTACTGATGGCAGGGATTGAAGCTTTCTTT. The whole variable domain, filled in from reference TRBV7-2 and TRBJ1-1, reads GAGVSQSPSNKVTEKGKDVELRCDPISGHTALYWYRQSLGQGLEFLIYFQGNSAPDKSGLPSDRFSAERTGGSVSTLTIQRTQQEDSAVYLCASSLLMAGIEAFFGQGTRLTVV.

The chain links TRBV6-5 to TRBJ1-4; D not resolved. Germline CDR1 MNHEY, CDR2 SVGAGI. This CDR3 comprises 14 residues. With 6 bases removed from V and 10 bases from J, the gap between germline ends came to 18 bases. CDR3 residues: CASSTFQDGGKLFF. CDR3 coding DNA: TGTGCCAGCAGCACCTTTCAGGACGGCGGAAAACTGTTTTTT.

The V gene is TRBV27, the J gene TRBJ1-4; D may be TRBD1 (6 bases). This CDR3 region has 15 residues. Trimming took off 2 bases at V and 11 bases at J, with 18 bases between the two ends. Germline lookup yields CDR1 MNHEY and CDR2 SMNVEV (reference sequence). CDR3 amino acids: CASSLAGEGMEKLFF. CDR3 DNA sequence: TGTGCCAGCAGTTTAGCAGGGGAGGGAATGGAGAAACTGTTTTTT.

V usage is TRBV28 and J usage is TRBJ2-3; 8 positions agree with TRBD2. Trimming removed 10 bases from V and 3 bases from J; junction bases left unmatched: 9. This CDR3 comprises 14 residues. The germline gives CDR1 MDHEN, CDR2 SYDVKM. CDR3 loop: CATAGGRETDTQYF. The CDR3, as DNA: TGTGCCACCGCGGGGGGAAGAGAAACAGATACGCAGTATTTT.

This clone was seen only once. CDR3 sequence reads: CASSSGTGRNTEAFF. The CDR3 DNA follows: TGTGCCAGCAGCTCCGGGACAGGGAGAAACACTGAAGCTTTCTTT. The chain links TRBV5-4 to TRBJ1-1, with 9 bases that match TRBD1. After removal of 3 bases from V and 2 bases from J, the junction contained 5 bases not matched to a gene. The germline V gene encodes CDR1 SGHNT and CDR2 YYREEE (reference sequence). This CDR3 has 15 residues.

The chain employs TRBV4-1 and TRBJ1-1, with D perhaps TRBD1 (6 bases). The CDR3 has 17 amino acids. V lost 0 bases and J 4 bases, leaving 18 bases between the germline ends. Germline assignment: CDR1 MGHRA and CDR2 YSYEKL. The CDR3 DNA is TGCGCCAGCAGCCAAGAAGGGGGGCCCAGGGTATTCACTGAAGCTTTCTTT. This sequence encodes CASSQEGGPRVFTEAFF.

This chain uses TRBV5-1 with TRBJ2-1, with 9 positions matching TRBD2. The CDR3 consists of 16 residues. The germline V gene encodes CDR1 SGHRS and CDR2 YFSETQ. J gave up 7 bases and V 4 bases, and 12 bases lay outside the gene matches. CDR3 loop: CASSLTPGTSSNEQFF. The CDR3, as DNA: TGCGCCAGCAGCCTGACCCCCGGGACTAGCTCAAATGAGCAGTTCTTC.

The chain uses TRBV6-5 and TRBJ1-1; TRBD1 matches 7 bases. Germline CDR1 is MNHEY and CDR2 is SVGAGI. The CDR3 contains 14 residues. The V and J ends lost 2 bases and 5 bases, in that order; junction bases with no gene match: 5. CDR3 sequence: CASSYATGRTEAFF. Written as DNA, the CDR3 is TGTGCCAGCAGTTACGCGACAGGGAGGACTGAAGCTTTCTTT.